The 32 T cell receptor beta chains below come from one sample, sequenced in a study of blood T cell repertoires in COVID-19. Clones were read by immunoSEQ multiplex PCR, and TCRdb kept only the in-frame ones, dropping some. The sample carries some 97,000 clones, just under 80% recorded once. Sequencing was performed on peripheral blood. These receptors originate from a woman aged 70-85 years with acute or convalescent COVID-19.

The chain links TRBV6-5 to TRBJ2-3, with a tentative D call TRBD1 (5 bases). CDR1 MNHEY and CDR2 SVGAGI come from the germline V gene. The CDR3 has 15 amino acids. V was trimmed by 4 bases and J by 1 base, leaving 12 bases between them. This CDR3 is CASSSRVDGTDTQYF. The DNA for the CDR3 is TGTGCCAGCAGTTCCAGGGTAGACGGCACAGATACGCAGTATTTT.

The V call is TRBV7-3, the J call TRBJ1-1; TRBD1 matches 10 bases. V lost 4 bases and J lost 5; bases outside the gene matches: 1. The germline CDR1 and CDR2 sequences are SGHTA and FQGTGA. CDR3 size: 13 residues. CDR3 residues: CASSWDRGTEAFF. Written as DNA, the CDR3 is TGTGCCAGCAGCTGGGACAGGGGTACTGAAGCTTTCTTT.

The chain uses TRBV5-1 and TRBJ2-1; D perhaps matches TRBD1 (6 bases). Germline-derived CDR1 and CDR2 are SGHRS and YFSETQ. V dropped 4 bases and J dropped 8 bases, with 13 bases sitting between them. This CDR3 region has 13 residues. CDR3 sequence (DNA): TGCGCCAGCAGCGGCCTACAGGGCCATGAGCAGTTCTTC. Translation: CASSGLQGHEQFF. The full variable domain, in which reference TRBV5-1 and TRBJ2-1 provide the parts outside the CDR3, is KAGVTQTPRYLIKTRGQQVTLSCSPISGHRSVSWYQQTPGQGLQFLFEYFSETQRNKGNFPGRFSGRQFSNSRSEMNVSTLELGDSALYLCASSGLQGHEQFFGPGTRLTVL.

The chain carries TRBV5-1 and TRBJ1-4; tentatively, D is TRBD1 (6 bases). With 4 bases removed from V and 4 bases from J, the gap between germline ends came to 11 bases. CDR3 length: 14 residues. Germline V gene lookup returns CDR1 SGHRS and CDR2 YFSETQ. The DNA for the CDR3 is TGCGCCAGCAGCCCCGGACAGAATAATGAAAAACTGTTTTTT. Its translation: CASSPGQNNEKLFF.

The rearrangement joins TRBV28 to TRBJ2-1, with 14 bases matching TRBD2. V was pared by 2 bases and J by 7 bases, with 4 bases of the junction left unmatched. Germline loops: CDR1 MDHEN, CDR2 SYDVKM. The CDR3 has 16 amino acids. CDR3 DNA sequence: TGTGCCAGCAGTTTAAACGGACTAGCGGGGGGTAATGAGCAGTTCTTC. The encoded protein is CASSLNGLAGGNEQFF.

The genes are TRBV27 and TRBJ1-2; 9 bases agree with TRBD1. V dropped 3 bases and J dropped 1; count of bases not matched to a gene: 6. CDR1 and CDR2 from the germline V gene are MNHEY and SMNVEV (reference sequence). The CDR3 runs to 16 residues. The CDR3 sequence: CASSFLGTGFNYGYTF. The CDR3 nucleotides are TGTGCCAGCAGTTTTTTAGGGACAGGGTTTAACTATGGCTACACCTTC.

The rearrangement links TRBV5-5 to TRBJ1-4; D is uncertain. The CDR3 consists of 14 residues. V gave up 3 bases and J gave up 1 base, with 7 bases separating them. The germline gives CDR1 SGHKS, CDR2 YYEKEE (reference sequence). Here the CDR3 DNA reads TGTGCCAGCAGCTGGGCCATAACTAATGAAAAACTGTTTTTT. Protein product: CASSWAITNEKLFF.

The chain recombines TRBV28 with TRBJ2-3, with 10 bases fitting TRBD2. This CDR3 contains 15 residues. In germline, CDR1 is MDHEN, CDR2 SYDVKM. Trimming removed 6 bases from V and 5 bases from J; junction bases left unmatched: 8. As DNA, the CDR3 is TGTGCCAGCAGAACCCAGCGGGGGGGCCAAGATACGCAGTATTTT. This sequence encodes CASRTQRGGQDTQYF.

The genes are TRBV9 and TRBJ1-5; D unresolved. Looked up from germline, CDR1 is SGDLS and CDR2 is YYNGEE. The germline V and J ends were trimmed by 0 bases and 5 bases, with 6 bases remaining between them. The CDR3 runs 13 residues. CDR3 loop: CASSVDEDQPQHF. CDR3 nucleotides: TGTGCCAGCAGCGTAGATGAGGATCAGCCCCAGCATTTT.

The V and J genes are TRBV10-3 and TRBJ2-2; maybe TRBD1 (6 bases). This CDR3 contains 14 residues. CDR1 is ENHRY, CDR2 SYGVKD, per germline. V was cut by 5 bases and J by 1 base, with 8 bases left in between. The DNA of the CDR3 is TGTGCCATCAGTCTGGGACAGAACACCGGGGAGCTGTTTTTT. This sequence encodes CAISLGQNTGELFF.

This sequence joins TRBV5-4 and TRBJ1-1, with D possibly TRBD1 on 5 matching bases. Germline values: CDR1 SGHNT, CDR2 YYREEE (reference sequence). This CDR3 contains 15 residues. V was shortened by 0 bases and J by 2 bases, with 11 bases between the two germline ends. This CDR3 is CASSLGGVVNTEAFF. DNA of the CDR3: TGTGCCAGCAGCTTGGGGGGGGTTGTAAACACTGAAGCTTTCTTT.

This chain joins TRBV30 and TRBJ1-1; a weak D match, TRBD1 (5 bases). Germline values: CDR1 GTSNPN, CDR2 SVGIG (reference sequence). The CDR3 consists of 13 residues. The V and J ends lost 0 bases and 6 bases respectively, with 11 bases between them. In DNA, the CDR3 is TGTGCCTGGAGTGTGGCGGACAACTCTGAAGCTTTCTTT. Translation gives CAWSVADNSEAFF.

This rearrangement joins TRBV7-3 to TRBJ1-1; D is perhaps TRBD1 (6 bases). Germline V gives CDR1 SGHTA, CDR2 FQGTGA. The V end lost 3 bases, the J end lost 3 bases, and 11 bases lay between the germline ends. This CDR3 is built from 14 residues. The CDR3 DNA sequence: TGTGCCAGCAGCTTGGGAGGGGGTGACACTGAAGCTTTCTTT. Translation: CASSLGGGDTEAFF.

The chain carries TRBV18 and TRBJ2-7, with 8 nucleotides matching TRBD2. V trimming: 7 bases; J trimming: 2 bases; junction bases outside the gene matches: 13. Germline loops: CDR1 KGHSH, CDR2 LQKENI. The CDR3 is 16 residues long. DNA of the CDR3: TGTGCCAGCTGTAGTACGACGGGGGGGCCGGCCTACGAGCAGTACTTC. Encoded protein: CASCSTTGGPAYEQYF.

CDR3 bases: TGTGCCTGGAGTCTAACGACCGGGACAGGGGAAGGCTACACCTTC. It encodes CAWSLTTGTGEGYTF. The chain has TRBV30 and TRBJ1-2; 10 nucleotides agree with TRBD1. Germline V lookup: CDR1 GTSNPN, CDR2 SVGIG (reference sequence). The CDR3 runs to 15 residues. V trimming: 2 bases; J trimming: 8 bases; junction bases outside the gene matches: 11.

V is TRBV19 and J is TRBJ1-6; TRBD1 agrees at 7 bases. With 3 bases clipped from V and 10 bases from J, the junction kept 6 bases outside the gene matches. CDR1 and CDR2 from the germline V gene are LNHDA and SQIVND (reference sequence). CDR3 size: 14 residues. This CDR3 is CASSIQGVGSPLHF. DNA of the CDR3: TGTGCCAGTAGTATTCAGGGGGTCGGGTCACCCCTCCACTTT.

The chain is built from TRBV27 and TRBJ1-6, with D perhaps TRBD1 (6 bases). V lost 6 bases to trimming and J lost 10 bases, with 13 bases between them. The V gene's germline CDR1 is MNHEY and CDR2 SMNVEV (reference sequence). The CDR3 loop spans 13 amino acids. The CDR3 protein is CASSPTGTSPLHF. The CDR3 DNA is TGTGCCAGCAGCCCTACCGGGACATCACCCCTCCACTTT.

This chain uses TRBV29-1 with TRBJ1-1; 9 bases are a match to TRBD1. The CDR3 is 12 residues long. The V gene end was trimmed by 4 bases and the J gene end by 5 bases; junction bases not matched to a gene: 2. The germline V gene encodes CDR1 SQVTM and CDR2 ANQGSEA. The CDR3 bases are TGCAGCGTTGGGGACAGGGTGACTGAAGCTTTCTTT. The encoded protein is CSVGDRVTEAFF. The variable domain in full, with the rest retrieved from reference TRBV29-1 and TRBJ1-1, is SAVISQKPSRDICQRGTSLTIQCQVDSQVTMMFWYRQQPGQSLTLIATANQGSEATYESGFVIDKFPISRPNLTFSTLTVSNMSPEDSSIYLCSVGDRVTEAFFGQGTRLTVV.

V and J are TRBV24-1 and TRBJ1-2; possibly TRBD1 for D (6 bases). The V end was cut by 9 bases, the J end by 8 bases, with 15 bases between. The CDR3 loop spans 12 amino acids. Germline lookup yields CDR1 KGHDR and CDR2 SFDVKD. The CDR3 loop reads CATGRGQGGYTF. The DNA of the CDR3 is TGTGCCACCGGGCGGGGGCAGGGGGGCTACACCTTC.

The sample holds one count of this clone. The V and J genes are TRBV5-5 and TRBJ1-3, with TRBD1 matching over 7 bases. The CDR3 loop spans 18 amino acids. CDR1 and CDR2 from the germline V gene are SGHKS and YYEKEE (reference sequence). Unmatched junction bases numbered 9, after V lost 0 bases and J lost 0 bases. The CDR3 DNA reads TGTGCCAGCAGCTTGGCTGTGGGACAGTCCCCCTCTGGAAACACCATATATTTT. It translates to CASSLAVGQSPSGNTIYF.

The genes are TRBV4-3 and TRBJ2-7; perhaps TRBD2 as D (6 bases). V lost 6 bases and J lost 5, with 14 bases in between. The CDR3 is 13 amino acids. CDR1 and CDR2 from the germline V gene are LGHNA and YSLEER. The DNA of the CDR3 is TGCGCCAGCAGTCTCAGGGAGGCGGACGAGCAGTACGTC. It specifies CASSLREADEQYV.

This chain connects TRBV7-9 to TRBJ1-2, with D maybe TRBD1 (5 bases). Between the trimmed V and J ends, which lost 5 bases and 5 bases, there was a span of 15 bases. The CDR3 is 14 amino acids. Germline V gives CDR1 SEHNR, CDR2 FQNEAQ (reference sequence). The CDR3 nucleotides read TGTGCCAGCAGCCCCACGGGGGAAACTTATGGCTACACCTTC. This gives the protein CASSPTGETYGYTF. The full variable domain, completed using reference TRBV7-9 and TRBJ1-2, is DTGVSQNPRHKITKRGQNVTFRCDPISEHNRLYWYRQTLGQGPEFLTYFQNEAQLEKSRLLSDRFSAERPKGSFSTLEIQRTEQGDSAMYLCASSPTGETYGYTFGSGTRLTVV.

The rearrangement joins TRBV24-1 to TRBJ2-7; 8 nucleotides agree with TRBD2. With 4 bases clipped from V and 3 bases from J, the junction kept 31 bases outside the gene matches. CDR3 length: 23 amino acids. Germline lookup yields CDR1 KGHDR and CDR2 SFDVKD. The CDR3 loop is CATSDFRAGGLSIACPPIYEQYV. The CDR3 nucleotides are TGTGCCACCAGTGACTTTCGGGCGGGGGGCTTATCCATCGCCTGTCCCCCCATCTACGAGCAGTACGTC.

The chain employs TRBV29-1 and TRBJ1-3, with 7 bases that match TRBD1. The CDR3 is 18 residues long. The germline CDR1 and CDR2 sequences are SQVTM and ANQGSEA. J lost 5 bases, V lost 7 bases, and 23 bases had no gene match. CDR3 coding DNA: TGCAGCGCTCTGTCCCCTACAGGGGATCGCCAGGTCAGAAACACCATATATTTT. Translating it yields CSALSPTGDRQVRNTIYF.

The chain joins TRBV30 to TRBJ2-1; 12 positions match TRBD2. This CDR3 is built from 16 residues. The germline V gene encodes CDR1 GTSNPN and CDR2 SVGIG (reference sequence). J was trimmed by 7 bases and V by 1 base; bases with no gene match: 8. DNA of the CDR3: TGTGCCTGGAGTGGAATGGGGACTAGCGGGCGAAATGAGCAGTTCTTC. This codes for CAWSGMGTSGRNEQFF.

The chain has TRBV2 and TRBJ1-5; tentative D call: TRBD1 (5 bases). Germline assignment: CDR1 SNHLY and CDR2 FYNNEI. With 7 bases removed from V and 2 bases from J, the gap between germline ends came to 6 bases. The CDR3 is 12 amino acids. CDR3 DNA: TGTGCCAGCAAACAGGGCAATCAGCCCCAGCATTTT. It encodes CASKQGNQPQHF.

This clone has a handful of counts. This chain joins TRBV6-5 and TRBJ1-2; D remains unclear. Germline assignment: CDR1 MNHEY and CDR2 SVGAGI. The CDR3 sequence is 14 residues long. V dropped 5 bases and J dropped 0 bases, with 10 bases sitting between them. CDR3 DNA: TGTGCCAGCAGTCGAGACACGACTAACTATGGCTACACCTTC. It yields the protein CASSRDTTNYGYTF.

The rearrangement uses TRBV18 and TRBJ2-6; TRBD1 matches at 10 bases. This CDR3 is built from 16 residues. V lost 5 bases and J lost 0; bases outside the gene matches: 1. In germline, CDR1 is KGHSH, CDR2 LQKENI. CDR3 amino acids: CASSRDRGSGANVLTF. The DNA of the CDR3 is TGTGCCAGCTCAAGGGACAGGGGCTCTGGGGCCAACGTCCTGACTTTC.

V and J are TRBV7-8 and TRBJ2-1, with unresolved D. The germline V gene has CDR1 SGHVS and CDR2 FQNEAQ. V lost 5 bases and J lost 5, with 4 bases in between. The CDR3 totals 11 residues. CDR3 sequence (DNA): TGTGCCAGCAGCCATAACAATGAGCAGTTCTTC. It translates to CASSHNNEQFF.

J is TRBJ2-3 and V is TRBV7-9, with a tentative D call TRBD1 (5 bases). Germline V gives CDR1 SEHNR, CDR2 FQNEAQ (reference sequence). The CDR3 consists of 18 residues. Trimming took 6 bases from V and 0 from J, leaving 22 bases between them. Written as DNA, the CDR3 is TGTGCCAGCAGACGACGGACATACTCTCCCTCTAGCACAGATACGCAGTATTTT. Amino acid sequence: CASRRRTYSPSSTDTQYF. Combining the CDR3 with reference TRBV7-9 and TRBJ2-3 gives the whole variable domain DTGVSQNPRHKITKRGQNVTFRCDPISEHNRLYWYRQTLGQGPEFLTYFQNEAQLEKSRLLSDRFSAERPKGSFSTLEIQRTEQGDSAMYLCASRRRTYSPSSTDTQYFGPGTRLTVL.

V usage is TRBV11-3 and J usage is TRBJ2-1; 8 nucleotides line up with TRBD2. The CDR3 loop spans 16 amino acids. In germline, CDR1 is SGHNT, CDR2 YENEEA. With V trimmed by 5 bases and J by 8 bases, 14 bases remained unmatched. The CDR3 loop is CASSTTWRGESDEQFF. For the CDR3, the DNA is TGTGCCAGCAGCACTACGTGGCGGGGGGAATCGGATGAGCAGTTCTTC.

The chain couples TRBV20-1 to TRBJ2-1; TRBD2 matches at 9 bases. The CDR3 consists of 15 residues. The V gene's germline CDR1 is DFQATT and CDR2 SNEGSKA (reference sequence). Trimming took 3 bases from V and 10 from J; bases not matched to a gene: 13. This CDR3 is CSASGGGASGWEQFF. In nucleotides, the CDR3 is TGCAGTGCTAGTGGCGGGGGGGCCTCCGGTTGGGAGCAGTTCTTC.